This passage covers 14 T cell receptor beta chains from one sample sequenced in a study of T cell responses to AZD1222 COVID-19 vaccine. Measured with immunoSEQ multiplex PCR; TCRdb has only the in-frame clones, and not every one. In the table there are some 120,000 clones, 80% to 90% of which are singletons. Material: peripheral blood, obtained on day 0 of MenACWY control vaccination. These receptors all stem from an adult in good health.

This clone was found a few times. The gene calls are TRBV4-1 and TRBJ2-3; the D is unclear. V gave up 1 base and J gave up 2 bases, with 13 bases separating them. Looked up from germline, CDR1 is MGHRA and CDR2 is YSYEKL. The CDR3 sequence is 16 residues long. Here the CDR3 reads CASSQGGFTNTDTQYF. The CDR3 DNA reads as TGCGCCAGCAGCCAAGGTGGATTCACTAACACAGATACGCAGTATTTT.

This clone was observed a handful of times. The CDR3 here is CASSPAGQGQPQHF. The DNA of the CDR3 is TGTGCCAGCTCACCAGCGGGACAAGGGCAGCCCCAGCATTTT. The chain couples TRBV18 to TRBJ1-5; perhaps TRBD1 as D (6 bases). Germline V gene data show CDR1 as KGHSH and CDR2 as LQKENI. V was shortened by 2 bases and J by 7 bases, with 12 bases between the two germline ends. This CDR3 has 14 amino acids.

The J gene is TRBJ2-2, the V gene TRBV7-3, with 8 nucleotides matching TRBD1. The CDR3 runs 15 residues. The V gene's germline CDR1 is SGHTA and CDR2 FQGTGA. V was pared by 5 bases and J by 6 bases, with 8 bases of the junction left unmatched. The CDR3: CASSIGQGWAGELFF. The CDR3 DNA is TGTGCCAGCAGCATAGGACAGGGATGGGCCGGGGAGCTGTTTTTT.

This clone was seen a single time. The chain uses TRBV5-1 and TRBJ2-7, with 7 bases aligning to TRBD1. This CDR3 is built from 13 residues. The junction had 3 bases not matched to a gene; V was cut back by 2 bases and J by 4 bases. Per germline, CDR1 SGHRS and CDR2 YFSETQ. CDR3 region: CASSFRGRYEQYF. The CDR3 coding sequence is TGCGCCAGCAGCTTCAGGGGGAGATACGAGCAGTACTTC.

The rearrangement uses TRBV18 and TRBJ2-5; 7 bases line up with TRBD1. The V gene's germline CDR1 is KGHSH and CDR2 LQKENI. This CDR3 spans 14 amino acids. J was trimmed by 3 bases and V by 5 bases; bases with no gene match: 6. In DNA, the CDR3 is TGTGCCAGCTCATTTCGACAGGGCGAAGAGACCCAGTACTTC. This translates into CASSFRQGEETQYF.

The V and J genes are TRBV10-3 and TRBJ1-2; 11 positions agree with TRBD1. CDR1 is ENHRY and CDR2 is SYGVKD in the germline V gene. The V gene end was trimmed by 6 bases and the J gene end by 5 bases; junction bases not matched to a gene: 11. The CDR3 covers 16 residues. The CDR3 DNA reads as TGTGCCATCAGACCGGGACAGGGGGGCCCTCGGTATGGCTACACCTTC. Its translation: CAIRPGQGGPRYGYTF.

The V call is TRBV4-3, the J call TRBJ1-6; tentative D call: TRBD1 (5 bases). Germline V CDR1 and CDR2: LGHNA, YSLEER. The CDR3 extends over 14 amino acids. V lost 1 base to trimming and J lost 14 bases, with 15 bases between them. The CDR3 DNA follows: TGCGCCAGCAGCCAAGTAGGGCCCCAGGGCGCCCTCCACTTT. Protein sequence: CASSQVGPQGALHF.

The V call is TRBV4-2, the J call TRBJ2-1; 12 nucleotides agree with TRBD2. This CDR3 spans 15 amino acids. The V gene end was trimmed by 6 bases and the J gene end by 10 bases; junction bases not matched to a gene: 10. Looked up from germline, CDR1 is LGHNA and CDR2 is YNFKEQ. The CDR3 region has the DNA TGTGCCAGCAGACTGCCGCTAGCGGGGGGGGACGAGCAGTTCTTC. Protein: CASRLPLAGGDEQFF.

This clone was found once. At one end, the junction sequence differs from germline, possibly due to a read error. This chain links TRBV3-1 (or the pseudogene TRBV3-2) with TRBJ1-2; TRBD1 matches 8 bases. This CDR3 has 12 residues. CDR1 is LGHDT, CDR2 YNNKEL, per germline (reference sequence). The CDR3 DNA reads as TGTGCCAGCAGCCAATTTAAGGACAGGGTGATATTC. It yields the protein CASSQFKDRVIF.

In its sample, this clone was seen a few times. The V gene is TRBV5-6, the J gene TRBJ1-1; 7 bases are a match to TRBD1. Germline values: CDR1 SGHDT, CDR2 YYEEEE. Germline trimming cut 0 bases from V and 4 bases from J; bases unmatched to any gene: 9. This CDR3 is built from 16 residues. CDR3 DNA sequence: TGTGCCAGCAGCTTGGCGCAAAGGGGGCACTTCACTGAAGCTTTCTTT. It specifies CASSLAQRGHFTEAFF.

This clone showed up just a few times. The gene calls are TRBV5-6 and TRBJ1-4; D is uncertain. The germline V gene encodes CDR1 SGHDT and CDR2 YYEEEE. The CDR3 runs 15 residues. V shed 0 bases and J shed 8 bases, with 14 bases lying between them. The CDR3 protein is CASSLEGGSVEKLFF. CDR3 coding DNA: TGTGCCAGCAGCTTGGAGGGCGGCTCGGTGGAAAAACTGTTTTTT.

The V and J genes are TRBV5-8 and TRBJ1-1; 9 positions match TRBD1. The germline V gene encodes CDR1 SGHTS and CDR2 YDEGEE. Trimming at V came to 5 bases and at J to 2 bases, leaving 4 bases not matched to a gene. The length of the CDR3 is 14 residues. The CDR3 is CASRRDRENTEAFF. The CDR3 coding sequence is TGTGCCAGCAGACGGGACAGGGAAAACACTGAAGCTTTCTTT.

CDR3 sequence: CASSDTRGAGEQYF. The CDR3 bases are TGTGCCAGCAGTGATACAAGGGGGGCGGGCGAGCAGTACTTC. The chain couples TRBV2 to TRBJ2-7; D may be TRBD1 or TRBD2 (6 bases each). V shed 3 bases and J shed 6 bases, with 15 bases lying between them. CDR3 length: 14 amino acids. Germline assignment: CDR1 SNHLY and CDR2 FYNNEI.

The chain uses TRBV5-1 and TRBJ1-2, with D uncertain. Germline CDR1 and CDR2: SGHRS and YFSETQ. V was shortened by 4 bases and J by 8 bases, with 12 bases between the two germline ends. The CDR3 covers 12 residues. The CDR3 spells CASSSQVDGYTF. CDR3 coding DNA: TGCGCCAGCAGCAGCCAGGTGGACGGCTACACCTTC.